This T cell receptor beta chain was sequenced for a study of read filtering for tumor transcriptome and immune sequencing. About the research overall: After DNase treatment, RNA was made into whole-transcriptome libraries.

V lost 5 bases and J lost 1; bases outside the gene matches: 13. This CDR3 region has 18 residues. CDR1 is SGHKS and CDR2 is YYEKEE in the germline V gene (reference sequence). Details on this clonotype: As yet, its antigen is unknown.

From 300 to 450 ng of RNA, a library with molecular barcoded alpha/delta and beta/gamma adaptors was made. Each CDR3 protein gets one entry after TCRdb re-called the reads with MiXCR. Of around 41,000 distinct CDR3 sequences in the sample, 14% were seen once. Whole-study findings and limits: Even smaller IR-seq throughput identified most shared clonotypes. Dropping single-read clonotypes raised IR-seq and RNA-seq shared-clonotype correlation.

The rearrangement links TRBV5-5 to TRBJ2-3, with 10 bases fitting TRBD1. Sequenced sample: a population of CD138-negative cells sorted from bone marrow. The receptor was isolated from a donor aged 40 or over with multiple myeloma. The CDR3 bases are TGTGCCAGCAGTTTTCCCTCCTCCGGACAGGGGGGCACAGATACGCAGTATTTT. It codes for CASSFPSSGQGGTDTQYF.